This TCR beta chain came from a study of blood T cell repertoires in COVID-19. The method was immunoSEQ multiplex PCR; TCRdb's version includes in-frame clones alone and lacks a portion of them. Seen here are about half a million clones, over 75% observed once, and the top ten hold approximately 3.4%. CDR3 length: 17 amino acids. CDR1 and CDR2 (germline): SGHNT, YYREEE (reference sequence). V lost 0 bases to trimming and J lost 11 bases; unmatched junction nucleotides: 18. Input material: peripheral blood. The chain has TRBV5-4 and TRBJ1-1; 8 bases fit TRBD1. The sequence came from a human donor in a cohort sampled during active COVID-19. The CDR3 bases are TGTGCCAGCAGCTTGGATCCTGACAGAACGCGGACAGGGCGGGCTTTCTTT. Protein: CASSLDPDRTRTGRAFF.